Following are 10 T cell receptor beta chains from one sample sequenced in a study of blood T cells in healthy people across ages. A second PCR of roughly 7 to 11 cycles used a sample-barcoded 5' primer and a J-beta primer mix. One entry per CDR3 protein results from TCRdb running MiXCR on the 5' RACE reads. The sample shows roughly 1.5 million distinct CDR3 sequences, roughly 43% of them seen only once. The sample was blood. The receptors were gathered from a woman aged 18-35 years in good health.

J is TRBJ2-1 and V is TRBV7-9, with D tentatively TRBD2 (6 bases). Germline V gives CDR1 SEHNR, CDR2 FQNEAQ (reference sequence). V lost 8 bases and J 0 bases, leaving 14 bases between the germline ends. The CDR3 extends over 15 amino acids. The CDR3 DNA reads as TGTGCCAGCGGGGGAATCGGGAGCTCCTACAATGAGCAGTTCTTC. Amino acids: CASGGIGSSYNEQFF.

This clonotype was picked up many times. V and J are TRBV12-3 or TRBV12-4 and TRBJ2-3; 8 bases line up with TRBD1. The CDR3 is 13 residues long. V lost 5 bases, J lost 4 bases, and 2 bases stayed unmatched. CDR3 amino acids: CASSPTGADTQYF. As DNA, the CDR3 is TGTGCCAGCAGTCCGACAGGGGCAGATACGCAGTATTTT.

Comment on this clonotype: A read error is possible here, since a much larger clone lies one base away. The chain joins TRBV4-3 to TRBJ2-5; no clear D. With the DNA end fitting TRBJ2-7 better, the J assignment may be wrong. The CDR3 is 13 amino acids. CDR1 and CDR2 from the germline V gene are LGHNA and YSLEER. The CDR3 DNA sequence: TGCGCCAGCAGCCAAGAAGTCCACTACGAGCAGTACTTC. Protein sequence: CASSQEVHYEQYF.

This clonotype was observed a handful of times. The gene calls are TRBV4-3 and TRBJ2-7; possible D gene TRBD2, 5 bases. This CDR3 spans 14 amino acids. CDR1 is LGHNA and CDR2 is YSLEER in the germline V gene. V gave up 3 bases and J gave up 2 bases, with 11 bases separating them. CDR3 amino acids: CASSQAEGAYEQYF. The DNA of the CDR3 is TGCGCCAGCAGCCAGGCTGAGGGAGCCTACGAGCAGTACTTC.

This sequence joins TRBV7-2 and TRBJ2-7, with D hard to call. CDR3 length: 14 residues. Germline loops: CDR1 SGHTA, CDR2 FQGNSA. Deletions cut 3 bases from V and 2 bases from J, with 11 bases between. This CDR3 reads CASSLINVAYEQYF. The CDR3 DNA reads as TGTGCCAGCAGCTTGATAAACGTAGCCTACGAGCAGTACTTC.

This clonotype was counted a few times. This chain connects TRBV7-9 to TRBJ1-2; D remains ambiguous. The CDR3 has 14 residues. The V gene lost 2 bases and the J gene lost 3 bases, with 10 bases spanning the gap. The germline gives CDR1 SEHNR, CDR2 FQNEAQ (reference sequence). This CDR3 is CASSLTDQHYGYTF. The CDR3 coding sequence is TGTGCCAGCAGCTTAACCGACCAGCACTATGGCTACACCTTC.

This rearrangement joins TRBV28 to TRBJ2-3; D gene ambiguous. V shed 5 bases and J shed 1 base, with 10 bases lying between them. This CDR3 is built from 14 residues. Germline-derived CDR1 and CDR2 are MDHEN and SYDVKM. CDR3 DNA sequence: TGTGCCAGCAGTCTAAATTATCGCACAGATACGCAGTATTTT. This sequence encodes CASSLNYRTDTQYF.

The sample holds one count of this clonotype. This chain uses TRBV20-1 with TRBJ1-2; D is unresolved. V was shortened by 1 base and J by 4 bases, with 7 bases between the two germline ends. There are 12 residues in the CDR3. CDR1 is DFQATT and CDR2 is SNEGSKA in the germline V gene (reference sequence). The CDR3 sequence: CSARVDTYGYTF. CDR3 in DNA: TGCAGTGCTAGAGTAGACACCTATGGCTACACCTTC.

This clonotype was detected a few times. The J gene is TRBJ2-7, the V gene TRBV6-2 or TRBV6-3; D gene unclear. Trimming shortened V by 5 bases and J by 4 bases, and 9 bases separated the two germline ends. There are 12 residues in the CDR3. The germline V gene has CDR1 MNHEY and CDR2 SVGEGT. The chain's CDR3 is CASSTPIYEQYF. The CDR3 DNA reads TGTGCCAGCAGTACCCCTATTTACGAGCAGTACTTC.

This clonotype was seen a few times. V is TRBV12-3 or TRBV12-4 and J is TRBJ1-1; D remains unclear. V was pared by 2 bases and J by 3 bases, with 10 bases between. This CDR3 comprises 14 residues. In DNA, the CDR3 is TGTGCCAGCAGTTTATCCCCCGTATACACTGAAGCTTTCTTT. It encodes CASSLSPVYTEAFF.